The source of this TCR beta chain is a study of T-cell reconstitution after alpha-beta-depleted transplantation in children (dated by TCRdb to the mid-2010s). About the investigation overall: The study quantitatively tracked T-cell immune reconstitution after TCRalphabeta/CD19-depleted allogeneic hematopoietic cell transplantation in children using TCR repertoire profiling.

Library preparation employed PCR. Sequencing relied on an Illumina HiSeq 2500. To normalize quantification of the TCRbeta repertoire, the TCR libraries were built with molecular barcoding that relied on unique molecular identifiers. TCRdb applied fastp at Q25 and MiXCR to the public reads, then kept only in-frame beta chains. All rows with the same CDR3 protein become a single entry with the most common DNA and genes. The sample data list a few hundred thousand distinct CDR3 sequences, and 8% to 9.5% of these were observed just once. Over 5.5% of the sample lies in the top ten. This clonotype has at least ten counts. The target of this receptor is not known. No base qualities exist here, and no much larger clone lies one base off it. The TCR was taken from a human donor who donated a stem cell graft to a child with acute lymphoblastic leukemia. The sequenced sample was PBMCs from the stem cell graft donor, obtained from the stem cell graft.

At the DNA level, the sequence is TGCGCCAGCAGCTGGACTCAGGGAGAGGAAAACATTCAGTACTTC. This codes for CASSWTQGEENIQYF. The chain was built from TRBV5-1 and TRBJ2-4; the D gene is perhaps TRBD1 or TRBD2, each of them matching over 5 bases. CDR1 and CDR2 are drawn from the germline V gene: SGHRS, YFSETQ. From its cysteine to its phenylalanine, the CDR3 spans 15 amino acids. Here the CDR3 DNA is all that survives: 45 bases in frame from base 1. The V end loses 3 bases and the J end loses 5 bases, and a stretch of 15 bases separates them.